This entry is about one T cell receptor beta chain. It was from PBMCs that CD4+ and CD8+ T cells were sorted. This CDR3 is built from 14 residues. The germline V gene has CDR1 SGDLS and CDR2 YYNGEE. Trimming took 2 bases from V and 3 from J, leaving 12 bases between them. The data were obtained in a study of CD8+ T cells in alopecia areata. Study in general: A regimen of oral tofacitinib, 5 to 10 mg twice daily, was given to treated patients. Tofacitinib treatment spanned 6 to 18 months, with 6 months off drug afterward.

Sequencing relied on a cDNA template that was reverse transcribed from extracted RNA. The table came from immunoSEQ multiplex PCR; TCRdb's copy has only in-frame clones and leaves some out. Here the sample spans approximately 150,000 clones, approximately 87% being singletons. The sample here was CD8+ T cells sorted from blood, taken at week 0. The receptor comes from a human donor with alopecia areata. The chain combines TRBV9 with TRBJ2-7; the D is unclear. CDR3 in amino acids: CASSVGGEGYEQYF. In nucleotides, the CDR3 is TGTGCCAGCAGCGTTGGTGGGGAAGGCTACGAGCAGTACTTC.